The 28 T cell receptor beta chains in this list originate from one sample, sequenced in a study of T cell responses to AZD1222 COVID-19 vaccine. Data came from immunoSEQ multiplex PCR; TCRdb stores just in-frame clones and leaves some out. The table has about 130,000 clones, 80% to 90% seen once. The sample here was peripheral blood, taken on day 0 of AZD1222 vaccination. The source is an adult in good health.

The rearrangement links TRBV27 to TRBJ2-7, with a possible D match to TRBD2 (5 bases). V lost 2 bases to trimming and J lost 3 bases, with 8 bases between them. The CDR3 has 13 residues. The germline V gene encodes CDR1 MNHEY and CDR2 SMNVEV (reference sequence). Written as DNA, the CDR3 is TGTGCCAGCAGTTTAAGGGAGTACTACGAGCAGTACTTC. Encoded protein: CASSLREYYEQYF.

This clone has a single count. This CDR3 reads CASSLDGINTIYF. The CDR3 DNA reads TGCGCCAGCAGCTTGGATGGGATAAACACCATATATTTT. V gene TRBV5-1 combines with J gene TRBJ1-3; no clear D. The CDR3 spans 13 residues. Trimming removed 0 bases from V and 6 bases from J, with 7 bases in between. Germline lookup yields CDR1 SGHRS and CDR2 YFSETQ. The whole variable domain, remainder taken from reference TRBV5-1 and TRBJ1-3, is KAGVTQTPRYLIKTRGQQVTLSCSPISGHRSVSWYQQTPGQGLQFLFEYFSETQRNKGNFPGRFSGRQFSNSRSEMNVSTLELGDSALYLCASSLDGINTIYFGEGSWLTVV.

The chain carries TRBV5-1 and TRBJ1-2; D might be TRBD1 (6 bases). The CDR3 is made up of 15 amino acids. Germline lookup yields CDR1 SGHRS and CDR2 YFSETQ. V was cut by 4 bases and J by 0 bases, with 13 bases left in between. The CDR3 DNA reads TGCGCCAGCAGCCCCCCGCGGGGGCCTAACTATGGCTACACCTTC. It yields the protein CASSPPRGPNYGYTF.

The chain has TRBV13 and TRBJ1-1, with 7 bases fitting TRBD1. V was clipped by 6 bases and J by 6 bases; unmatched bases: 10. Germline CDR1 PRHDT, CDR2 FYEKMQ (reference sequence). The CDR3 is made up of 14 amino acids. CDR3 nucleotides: TGTGCCAGCAGTCGAGAGACAGGGAAACCTGAAGCTTTCTTT. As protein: CASSRETGKPEAFF.

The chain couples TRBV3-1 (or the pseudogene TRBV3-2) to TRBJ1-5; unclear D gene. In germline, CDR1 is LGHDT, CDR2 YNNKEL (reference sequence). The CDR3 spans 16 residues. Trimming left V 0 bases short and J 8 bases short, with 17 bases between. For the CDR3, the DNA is TGTGCCAGCAGCCAAGATAGGACGACAATCAGTAAGCCCCAGCATTTT. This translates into CASSQDRTTISKPQHF.

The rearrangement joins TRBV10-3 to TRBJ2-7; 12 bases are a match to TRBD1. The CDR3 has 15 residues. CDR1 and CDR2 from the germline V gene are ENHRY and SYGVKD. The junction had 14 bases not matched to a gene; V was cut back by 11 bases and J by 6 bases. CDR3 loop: CASGWGTGGMSEQYF. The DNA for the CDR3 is TGTGCCTCTGGGTGGGGGACAGGGGGCATGAGCGAGCAGTACTTC.

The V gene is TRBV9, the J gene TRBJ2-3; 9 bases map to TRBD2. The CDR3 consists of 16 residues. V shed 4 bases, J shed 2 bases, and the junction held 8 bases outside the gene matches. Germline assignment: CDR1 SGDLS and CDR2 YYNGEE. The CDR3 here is CASSPQGGRATDTQYF. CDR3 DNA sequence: TGTGCCAGCAGCCCTCAGGGCGGGAGGGCCACAGATACGCAGTATTTT.

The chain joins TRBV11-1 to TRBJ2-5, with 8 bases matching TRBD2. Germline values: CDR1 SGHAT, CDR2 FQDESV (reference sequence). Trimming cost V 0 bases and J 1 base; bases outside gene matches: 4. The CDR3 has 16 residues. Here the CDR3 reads CASSLAWREVQETQYF. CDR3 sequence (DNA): TGTGCCAGCAGCTTAGCTTGGCGGGAGGTCCAAGAGACCCAGTACTTC. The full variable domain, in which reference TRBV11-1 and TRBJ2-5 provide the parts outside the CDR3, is EAEVAQSPRYKITEKSQAVAFWCDPISGHATLYWYRQILGQGPELLVQFQDESVVDDSQLPKDRFSAERLKGVDSTLKIQPAELGDSAMYLCASSLAWREVQETQYFGPGTRLLVL.

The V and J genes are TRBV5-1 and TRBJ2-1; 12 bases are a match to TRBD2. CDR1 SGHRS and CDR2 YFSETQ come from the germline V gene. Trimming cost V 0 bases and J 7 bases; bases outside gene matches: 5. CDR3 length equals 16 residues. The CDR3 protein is CASSLAPGLAGNEQFF. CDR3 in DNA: TGCGCCAGCAGCTTGGCCCCTGGACTAGCGGGGAATGAGCAGTTCTTC.

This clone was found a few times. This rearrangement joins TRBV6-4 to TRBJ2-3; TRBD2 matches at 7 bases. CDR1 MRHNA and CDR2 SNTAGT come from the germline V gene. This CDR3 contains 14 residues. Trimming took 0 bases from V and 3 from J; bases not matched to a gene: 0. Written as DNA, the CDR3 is TGTGCCAGCAGTGACTCGCGGGAGACAGATACGCAGTATTTT. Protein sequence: CASSDSRETDTQYF.

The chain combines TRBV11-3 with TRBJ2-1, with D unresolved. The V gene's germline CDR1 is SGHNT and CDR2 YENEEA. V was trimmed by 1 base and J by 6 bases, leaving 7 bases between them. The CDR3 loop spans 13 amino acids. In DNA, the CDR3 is TGTGCCAGCAGCTTAGGCAGTCGCAATGAGCAGTTCTTC. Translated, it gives CASSLGSRNEQFF.

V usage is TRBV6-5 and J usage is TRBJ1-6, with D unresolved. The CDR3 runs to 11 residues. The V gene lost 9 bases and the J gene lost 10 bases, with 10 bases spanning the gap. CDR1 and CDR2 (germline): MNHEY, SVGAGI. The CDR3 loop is CASGRESPLHF. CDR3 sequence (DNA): TGTGCCAGTGGCCGGGAGTCACCCCTCCACTTT.

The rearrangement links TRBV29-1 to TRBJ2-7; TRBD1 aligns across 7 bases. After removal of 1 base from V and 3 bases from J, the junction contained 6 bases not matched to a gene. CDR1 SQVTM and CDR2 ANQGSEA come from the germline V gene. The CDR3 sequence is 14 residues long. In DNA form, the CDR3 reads TGCAGCGTTGAAGCGCGGCCAGGGGGCTACGAGCAGTACTTC. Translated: CSVEARPGGYEQYF.

Written as DNA, the CDR3 is TGTGCCAGCTCACCGCGAGGGAGCGAAGTCAATGAGCAGTTCTTC. It specifies CASSPRGSEVNEQFF. This rearrangement joins TRBV18 to TRBJ2-1; TRBD2 is a possible D gene (5 bases). CDR1 is KGHSH, CDR2 LQKENI, per germline. The CDR3 consists of 15 residues. The V and J ends lost 3 bases and 6 bases respectively, with 15 bases between them.

CDR3 amino acids: CASSRGGAEQFF. The CDR3 DNA reads TGTGCCAGCAGCCGCGGAGGAGCGGAGCAGTTCTTC. This sequence joins TRBV3-1 (or the pseudogene TRBV3-2) and TRBJ2-1; TRBD2 is a possible D gene (5 bases). The CDR3 loop spans 12 amino acids. From germline, CDR1 is LGHDT and CDR2 YNNKEL (reference sequence). V was shortened by 4 bases and J by 10 bases, with 11 bases between the two germline ends.

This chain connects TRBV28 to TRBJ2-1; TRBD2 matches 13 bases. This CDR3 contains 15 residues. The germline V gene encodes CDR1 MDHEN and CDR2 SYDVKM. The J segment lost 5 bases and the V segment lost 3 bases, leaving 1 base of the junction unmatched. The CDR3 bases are TGTGCCAGCAGTTTGGGGACTAGCGGGGACAATGAGCAGTTCTTC. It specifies CASSLGTSGDNEQFF.

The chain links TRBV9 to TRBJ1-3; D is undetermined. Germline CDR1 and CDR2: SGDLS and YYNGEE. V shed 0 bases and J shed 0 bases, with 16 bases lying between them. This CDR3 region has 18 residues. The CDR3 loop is CASSVGGADFYSGNTIYF. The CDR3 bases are TGTGCCAGCAGCGTAGGGGGAGCAGACTTCTACTCTGGAAACACCATATATTTT.

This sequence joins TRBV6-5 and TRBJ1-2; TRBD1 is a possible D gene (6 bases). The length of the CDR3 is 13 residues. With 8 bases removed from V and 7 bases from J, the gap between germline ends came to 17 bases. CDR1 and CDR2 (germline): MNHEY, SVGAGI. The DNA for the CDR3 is TGTGCCAGCCGCCGGGAACAGGGTATTGGCTACACCTTC. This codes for CASRREQGIGYTF.

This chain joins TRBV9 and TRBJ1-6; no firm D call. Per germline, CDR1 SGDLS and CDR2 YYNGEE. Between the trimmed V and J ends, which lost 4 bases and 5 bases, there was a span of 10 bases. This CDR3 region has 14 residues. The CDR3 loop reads CASSWTDDNSPLHF. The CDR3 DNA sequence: TGTGCCAGCAGCTGGACGGACGATAATTCACCCCTCCACTTT.

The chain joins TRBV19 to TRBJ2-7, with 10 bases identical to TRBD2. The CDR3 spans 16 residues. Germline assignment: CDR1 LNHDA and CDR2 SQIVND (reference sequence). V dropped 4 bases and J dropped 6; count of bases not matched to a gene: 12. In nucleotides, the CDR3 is TGTGCCAGTAGTAGCCTTACTAGCGGGATAAATCGCGAGCAGTACTTC. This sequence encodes CASSSLTSGINREQYF.

DNA for the CDR3: TGTGCCAGCAGCCAGCCCTCTGGAAACACCATATATTTT. Its protein product is CASSQPSGNTIYF. The V call is TRBV14, the J call TRBJ1-3; D remains unclear. V lost 3 bases, J lost 0 bases, and 3 bases lay in between. The CDR3 extends over 13 amino acids. Germline V gives CDR1 SGHDN, CDR2 FVKESK.

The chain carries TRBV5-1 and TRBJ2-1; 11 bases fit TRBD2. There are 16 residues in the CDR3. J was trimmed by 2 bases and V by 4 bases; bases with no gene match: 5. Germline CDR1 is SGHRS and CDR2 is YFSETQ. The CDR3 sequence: CASSPALAGAYNEQFF. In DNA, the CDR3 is TGCGCCAGCAGCCCTGCACTAGCGGGGGCCTACAATGAGCAGTTCTTC.

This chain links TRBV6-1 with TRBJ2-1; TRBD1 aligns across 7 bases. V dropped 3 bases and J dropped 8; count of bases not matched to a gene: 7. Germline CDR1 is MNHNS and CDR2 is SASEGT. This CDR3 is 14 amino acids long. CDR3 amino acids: CASSEFRQGDEQFF. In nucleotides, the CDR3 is TGTGCCAGCAGTGAGTTTAGACAGGGTGATGAGCAGTTCTTC.

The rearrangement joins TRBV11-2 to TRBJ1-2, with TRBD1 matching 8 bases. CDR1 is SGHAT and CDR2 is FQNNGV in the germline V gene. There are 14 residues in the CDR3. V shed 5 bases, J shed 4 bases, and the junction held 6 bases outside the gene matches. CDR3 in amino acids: CASSRAGTGYGYTF. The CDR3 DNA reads TGTGCCAGCAGCCGTGCCGGGACAGGCTATGGCTACACCTTC.

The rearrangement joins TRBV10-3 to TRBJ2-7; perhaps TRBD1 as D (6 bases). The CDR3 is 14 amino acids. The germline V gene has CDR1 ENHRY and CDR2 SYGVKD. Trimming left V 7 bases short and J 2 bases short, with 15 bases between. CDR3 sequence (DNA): TGTGCCATCACGCTGGACAGTCAGGCCTACGAGCAGTACTTC. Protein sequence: CAITLDSQAYEQYF.

DNA of the CDR3: TGTGCCAGCAGCTTAGGACAGGGGGCGGGTCAGCCCCAGCATTTT. This translates into CASSLGQGAGQPQHF. V and J are TRBV7-8 and TRBJ1-5; 10 nucleotides match TRBD1. The V gene's germline CDR1 is SGHVS and CDR2 FQNEAQ. J gave up 6 bases and V 1 base, and 3 bases lay outside the gene matches. The CDR3 is made up of 15 amino acids.

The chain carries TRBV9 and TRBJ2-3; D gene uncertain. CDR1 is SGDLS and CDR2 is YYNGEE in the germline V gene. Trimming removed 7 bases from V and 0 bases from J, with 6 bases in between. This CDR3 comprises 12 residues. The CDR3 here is CASASSTDTQYF. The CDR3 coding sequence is TGTGCCAGCGCCTCGAGCACAGATACGCAGTATTTT.

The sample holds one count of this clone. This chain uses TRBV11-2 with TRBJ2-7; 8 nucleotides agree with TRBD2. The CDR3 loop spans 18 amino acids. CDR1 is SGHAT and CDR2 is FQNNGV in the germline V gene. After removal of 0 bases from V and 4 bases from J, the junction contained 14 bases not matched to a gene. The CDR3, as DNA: TGTGCCAGCAGCTTAGAGTCGAGGAGCGGGAGCAGGAGTTACGAGCAGTACTTC. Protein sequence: CASSLESRSGSRSYEQYF.